One and the same sample provided the 2 T cell receptor beta chains below, sequenced in a study of cytomegalovirus exposure and HLA in healthy donors. A multiplex PCR was run with 60 Vbeta primers and 13 Jbeta primers. Method: immunoSEQ multiplex PCR; TCRdb's copy keeps in-frame clones and lacks some. Among about 190,000 clones listed, around four fifths were seen once. Specimen: PBMCs. The receptors here all came from a man aged 35-49 years in good health and CMV-seropositive.

The chain has TRBV4-3 and TRBJ1-3, with D unresolved. The CDR3 is made up of 15 amino acids. Germline loops: CDR1 LGHNA, CDR2 YSLEER. Trimming cost V 0 bases and J 5 bases, with 11 bases left between them. The CDR3 DNA is TGCGCCAGCAGCCAAGAGGGAGGACTCCGAAACACCATATATTTT. This codes for CASSQEGGLRNTIYF.

There are a few counts of this clone. This rearrangement joins TRBV27 to TRBJ1-2, with 7 bases identical to TRBD1. V dropped 4 bases and J dropped 5; count of bases not matched to a gene: 7. Germline V gene data show CDR1 as MNHEY and CDR2 as SMNVEV (reference sequence). This CDR3 spans 14 amino acids. The CDR3 reads CASSSGTEPYGYTF. The CDR3 DNA sequence: TGTGCCAGCAGTTCCGGGACAGAGCCTTATGGCTACACCTTC.